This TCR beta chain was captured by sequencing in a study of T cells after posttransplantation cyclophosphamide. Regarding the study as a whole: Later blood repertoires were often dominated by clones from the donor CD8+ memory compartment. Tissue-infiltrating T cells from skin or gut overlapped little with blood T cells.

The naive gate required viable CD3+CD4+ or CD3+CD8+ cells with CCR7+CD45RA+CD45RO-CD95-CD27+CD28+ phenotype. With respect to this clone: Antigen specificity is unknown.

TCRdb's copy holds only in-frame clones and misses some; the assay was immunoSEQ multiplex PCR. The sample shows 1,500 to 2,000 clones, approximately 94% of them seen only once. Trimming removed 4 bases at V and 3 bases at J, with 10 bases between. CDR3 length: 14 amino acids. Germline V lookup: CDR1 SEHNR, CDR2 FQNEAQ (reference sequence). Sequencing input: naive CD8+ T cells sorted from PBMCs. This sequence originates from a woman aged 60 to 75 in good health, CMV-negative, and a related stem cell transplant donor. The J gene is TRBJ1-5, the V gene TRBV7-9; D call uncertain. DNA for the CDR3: TGTGCCAGCAGCTCCACAGTGAACAATCAGCCCCAGCATTTT. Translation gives CASSSTVNNQPQHF.